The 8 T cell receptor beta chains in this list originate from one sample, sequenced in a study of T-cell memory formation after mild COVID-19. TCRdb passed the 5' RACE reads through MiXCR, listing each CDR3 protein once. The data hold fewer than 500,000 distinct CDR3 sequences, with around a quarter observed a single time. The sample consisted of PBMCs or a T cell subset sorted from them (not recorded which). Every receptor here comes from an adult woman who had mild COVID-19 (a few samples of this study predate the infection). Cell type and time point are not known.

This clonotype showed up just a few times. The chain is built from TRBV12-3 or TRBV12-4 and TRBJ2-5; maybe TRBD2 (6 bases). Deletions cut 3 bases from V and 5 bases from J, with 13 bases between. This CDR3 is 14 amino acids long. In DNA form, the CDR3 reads TGTGCCAGCAGTTTTCCCCAGGCGGGGGAGACCCAGTACTTC. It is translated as CASSFPQAGETQYF.

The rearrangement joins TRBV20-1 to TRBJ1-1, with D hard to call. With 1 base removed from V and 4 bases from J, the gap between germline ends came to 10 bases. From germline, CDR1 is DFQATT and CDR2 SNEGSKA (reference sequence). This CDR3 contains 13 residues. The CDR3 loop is CSARGRLSTEAFF. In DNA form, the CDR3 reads TGCAGTGCTAGAGGCCGCTTGAGCACTGAAGCTTTCTTT.

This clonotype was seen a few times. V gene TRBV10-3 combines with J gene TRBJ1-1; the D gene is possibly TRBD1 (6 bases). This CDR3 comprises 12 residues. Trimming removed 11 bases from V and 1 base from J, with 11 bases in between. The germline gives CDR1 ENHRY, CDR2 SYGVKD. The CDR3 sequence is CALRTANTEAFF. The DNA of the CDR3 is TGTGCCTTACGGACAGCGAACACTGAAGCTTTCTTT.

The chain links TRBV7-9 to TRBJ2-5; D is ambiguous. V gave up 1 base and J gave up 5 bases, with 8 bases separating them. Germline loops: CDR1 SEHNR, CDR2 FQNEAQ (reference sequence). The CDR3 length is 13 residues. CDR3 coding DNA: TGTGCCAGCAGCTTAGTGGCAACTGAGACCCAGTACTTC. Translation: CASSLVATETQYF.

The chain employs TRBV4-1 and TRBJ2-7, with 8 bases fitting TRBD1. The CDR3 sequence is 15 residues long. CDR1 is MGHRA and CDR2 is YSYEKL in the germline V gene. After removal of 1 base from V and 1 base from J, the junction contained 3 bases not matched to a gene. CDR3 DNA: TGCGCCAGCAGCCAAGGAGACAGGGGATCCTACGAGCAGTACTTC. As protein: CASSQGDRGSYEQYF.

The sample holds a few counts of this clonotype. CDR3 amino acids: CASSYGGTNTEAFF. The CDR3 coding sequence is TGTGCCAGCAGTTACGGTGGGACGAACACTGAAGCTTTCTTT. The chain joins TRBV6-5 to TRBJ1-1; a weak D match, TRBD1 (5 bases). V was cut by 2 bases and J by 1 base, with 8 bases left in between. CDR1 and CDR2 from the germline V gene are MNHEY and SVGAGI. The length of the CDR3 is 14 residues.

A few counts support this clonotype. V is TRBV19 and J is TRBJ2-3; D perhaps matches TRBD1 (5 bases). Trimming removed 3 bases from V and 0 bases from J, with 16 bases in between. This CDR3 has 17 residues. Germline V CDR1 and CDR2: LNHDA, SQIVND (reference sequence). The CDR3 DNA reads TGTGCCAGTAGTATTCTCCCCAGGGTCTCTAGCACAGATACGCAGTATTTT. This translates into CASSILPRVSSTDTQYF.

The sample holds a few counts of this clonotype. The CDR3 loop reads CASSQEGLKSTDTQYF. Written as DNA, the CDR3 is TGCGCCAGCAGCCAAGAAGGCCTTAAAAGCACAGATACGCAGTATTTT. V gene TRBV4-1 combines with J gene TRBJ2-3; D remains ambiguous. Germline V lookup: CDR1 MGHRA, CDR2 YSYEKL. With 0 bases removed from V and 0 bases from J, the gap between germline ends came to 10 bases. The CDR3 spans 16 residues.